This TCR beta chain was documented in a study of cytomegalovirus exposure and HLA in healthy donors. Study conclusions and caveats: TCR sequences were mostly rare, though some public TCRs occurred in many donors.

V lost 3 bases and J lost 0, with 11 bases in between. CDR1 is MNHNY, CDR2 SVGAGI, per germline (reference sequence). The CDR3 runs 15 residues. The PCR contained 60 Vbeta and 13 Jbeta primers. Data came from immunoSEQ multiplex PCR; TCRdb stores just in-frame clones and leaves some out. The sample includes under 200,000 clones, roughly four fifths seen only once; the top ten take about 10%. As to this clone: No antigen is known for it.

V usage is TRBV6-6 and J usage is TRBJ1-2; D unclear. This receptor was identified in a man aged 45-65 years in good health and CMV-seropositive. Material: PBMCs. As DNA, the CDR3 is TGTGCCAGCAGTTATGGCGGGCCCTCTAACTATGGCTACACCTTC. Translating it yields CASSYGGPSNYGYTF.